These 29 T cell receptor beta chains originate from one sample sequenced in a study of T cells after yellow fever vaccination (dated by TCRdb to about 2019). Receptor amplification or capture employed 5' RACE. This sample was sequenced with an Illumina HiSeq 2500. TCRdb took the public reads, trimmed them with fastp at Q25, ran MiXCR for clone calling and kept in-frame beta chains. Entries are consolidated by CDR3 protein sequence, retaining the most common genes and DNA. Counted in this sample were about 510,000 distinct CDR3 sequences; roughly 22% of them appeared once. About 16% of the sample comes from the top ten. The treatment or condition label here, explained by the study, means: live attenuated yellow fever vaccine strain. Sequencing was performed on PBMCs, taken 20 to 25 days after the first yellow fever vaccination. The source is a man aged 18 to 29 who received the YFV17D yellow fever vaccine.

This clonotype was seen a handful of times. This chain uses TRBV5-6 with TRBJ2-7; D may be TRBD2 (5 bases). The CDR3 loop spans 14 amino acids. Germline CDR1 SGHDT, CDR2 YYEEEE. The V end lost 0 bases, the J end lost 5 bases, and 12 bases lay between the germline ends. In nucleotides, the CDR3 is TGTGCCAGCAGCTTGGGACCGCTAGCCAACGAGCAGTACGTC. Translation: CASSLGPLANEQYV.

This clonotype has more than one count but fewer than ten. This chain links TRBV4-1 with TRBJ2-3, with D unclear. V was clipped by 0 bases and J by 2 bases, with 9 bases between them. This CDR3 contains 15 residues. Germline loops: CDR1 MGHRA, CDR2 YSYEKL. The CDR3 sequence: CASSQERPNTDTQYF. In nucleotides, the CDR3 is TGCGCCAGCAGCCAAGAGAGGCCCAACACAGATACGCAGTATTTT.

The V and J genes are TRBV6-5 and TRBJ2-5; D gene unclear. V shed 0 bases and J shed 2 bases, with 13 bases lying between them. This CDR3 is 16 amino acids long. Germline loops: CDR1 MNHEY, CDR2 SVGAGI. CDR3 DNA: TGTGCCAGCAGTTACTCCATAACACTCACACAAGAGACCCAGTACTTC. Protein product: CASSYSITLTQETQYF.

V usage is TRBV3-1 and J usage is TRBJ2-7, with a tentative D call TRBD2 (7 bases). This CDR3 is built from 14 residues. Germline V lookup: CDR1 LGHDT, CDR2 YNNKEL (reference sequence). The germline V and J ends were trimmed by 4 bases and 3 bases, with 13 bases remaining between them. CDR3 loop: CASSPGGQGYEQYV. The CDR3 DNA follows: TGTGCCAGCAGCCCCGGGGGGCAGGGCTACGAGCAGTACGTC.

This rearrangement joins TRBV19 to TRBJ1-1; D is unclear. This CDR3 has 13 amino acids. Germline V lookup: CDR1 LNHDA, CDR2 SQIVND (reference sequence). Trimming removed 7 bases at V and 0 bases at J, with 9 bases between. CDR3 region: CASTFEVNTEAFF. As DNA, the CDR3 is TGTGCCAGTACGTTTGAAGTGAACACTGAAGCTTTCTTT.

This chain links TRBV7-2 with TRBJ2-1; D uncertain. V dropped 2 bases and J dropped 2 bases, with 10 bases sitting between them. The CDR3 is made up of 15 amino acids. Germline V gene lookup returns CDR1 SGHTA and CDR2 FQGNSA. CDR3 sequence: CASSLFLDAYNEQFF. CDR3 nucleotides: TGTGCCAGCAGCTTATTCCTTGACGCCTACAATGAGCAGTTCTTC.

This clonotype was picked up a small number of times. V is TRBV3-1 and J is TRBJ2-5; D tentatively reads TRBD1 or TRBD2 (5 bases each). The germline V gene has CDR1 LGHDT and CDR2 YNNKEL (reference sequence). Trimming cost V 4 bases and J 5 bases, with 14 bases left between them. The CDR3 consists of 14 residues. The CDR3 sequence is CASSLLVGTETQYF. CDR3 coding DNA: TGTGCCAGCAGCCTCTTGGTAGGGACCGAGACCCAGTACTTC.

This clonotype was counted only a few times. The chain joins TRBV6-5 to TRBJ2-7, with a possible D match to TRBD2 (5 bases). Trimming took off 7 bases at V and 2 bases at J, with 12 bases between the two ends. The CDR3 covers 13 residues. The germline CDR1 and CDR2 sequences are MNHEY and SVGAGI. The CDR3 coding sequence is TGTGCCAGCAATTCGGGGTCGACCTACGAGCAGTACTTC. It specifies CASNSGSTYEQYF.

CDR3 DNA sequence: TGTGCCAGTAGCACCGGGACTAGAAGGAGTGAGCAGTTCTTC. This translates into CASSTGTRRSEQFF. V usage is TRBV19 and J usage is TRBJ2-1, with 8 bases identical to TRBD2. The CDR3 extends over 14 amino acids. Losses at the gene ends were 6 bases for V and 9 bases for J; bases not matched to a gene: 10. The germline V gene has CDR1 LNHDA and CDR2 SQIVND (reference sequence). Variable domain in full (rest from reference TRBV19 and TRBJ2-1): DGGITQSPKYLFRKEGQNVTLSCEQNLNHDAMYWYRQDPGQGLRLIYYSQIVNDFQKGDIAEGYSVSREKKESFPLTVTSAQKNPTAFYLCASSTGTRRSEQFFGPGTRLTVL.

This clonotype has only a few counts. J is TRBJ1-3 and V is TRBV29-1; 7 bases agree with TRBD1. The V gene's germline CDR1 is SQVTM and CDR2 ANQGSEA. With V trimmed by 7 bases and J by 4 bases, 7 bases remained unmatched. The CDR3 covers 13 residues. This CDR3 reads CSAATGLGNTIYF. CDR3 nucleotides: TGCAGCGCCGCGACAGGGTTAGGAAACACCATATATTTT.

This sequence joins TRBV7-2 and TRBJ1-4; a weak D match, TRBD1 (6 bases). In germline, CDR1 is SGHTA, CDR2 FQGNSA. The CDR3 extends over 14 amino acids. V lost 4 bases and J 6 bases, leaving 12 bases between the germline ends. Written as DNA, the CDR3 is TGTGCCAGCAGCTCGGACAGAGCGGATGAAAAACTGTTTTTT. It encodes CASSSDRADEKLFF. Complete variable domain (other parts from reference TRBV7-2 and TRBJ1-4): GAGVSQSPSNKVTEKGKDVELRCDPISGHTALYWYRQSLGQGLEFLIYFQGNSAPDKSGLPSDRFSAERTGGSVSTLTIQRTQQEDSAVYLCASSSDRADEKLFFGSGTQLSVL.

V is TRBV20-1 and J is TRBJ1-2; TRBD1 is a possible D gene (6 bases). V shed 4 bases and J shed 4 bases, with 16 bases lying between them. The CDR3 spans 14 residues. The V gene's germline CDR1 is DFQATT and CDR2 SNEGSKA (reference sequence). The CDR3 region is CSAKKWGASYGYTF. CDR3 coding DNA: TGCAGTGCTAAGAAGTGGGGGGCTAGCTATGGCTACACCTTC.

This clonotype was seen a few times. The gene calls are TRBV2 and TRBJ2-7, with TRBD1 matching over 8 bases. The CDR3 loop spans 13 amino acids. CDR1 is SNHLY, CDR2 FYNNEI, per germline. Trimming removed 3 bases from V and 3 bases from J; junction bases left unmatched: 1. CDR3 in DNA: TGTGCCAGCAGTGACGGACAGGGCTACGAGCAGTACTTC. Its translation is CASSDGQGYEQYF.

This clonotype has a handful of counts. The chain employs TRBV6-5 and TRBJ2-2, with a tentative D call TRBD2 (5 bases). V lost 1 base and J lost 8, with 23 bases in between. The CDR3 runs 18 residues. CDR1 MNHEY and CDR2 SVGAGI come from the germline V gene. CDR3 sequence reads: CASSYLRGLQVSTGELFF. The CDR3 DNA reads TGTGCCAGCAGTTACTTGAGAGGGTTGCAGGTCTCTACTGGGGAGCTGTTTTTT.

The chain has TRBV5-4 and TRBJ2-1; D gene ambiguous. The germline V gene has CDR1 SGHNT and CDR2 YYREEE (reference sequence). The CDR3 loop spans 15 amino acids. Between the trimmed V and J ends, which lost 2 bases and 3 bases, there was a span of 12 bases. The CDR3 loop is CASSFDGNIYNEQFF. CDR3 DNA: TGTGCCAGCAGCTTCGACGGTAACATCTACAATGAGCAGTTCTTC.

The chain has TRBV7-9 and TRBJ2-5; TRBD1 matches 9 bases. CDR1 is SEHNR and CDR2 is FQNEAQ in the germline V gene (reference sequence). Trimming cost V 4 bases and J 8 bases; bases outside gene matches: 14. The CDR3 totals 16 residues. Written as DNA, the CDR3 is TGTGCCAGCAGCTCCCTGGGGGACAGGGCCCAAGGAACCCAGTACTTC. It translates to CASSSLGDRAQGTQYF.

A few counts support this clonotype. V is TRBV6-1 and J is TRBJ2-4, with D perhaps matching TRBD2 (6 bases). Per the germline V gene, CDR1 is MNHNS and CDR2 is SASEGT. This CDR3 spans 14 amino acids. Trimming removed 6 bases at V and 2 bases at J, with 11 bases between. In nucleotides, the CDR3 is TGTGCCAGCAGCCCGGGACTCTCCAAAAACATTCAGTACTTC. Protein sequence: CASSPGLSKNIQYF.

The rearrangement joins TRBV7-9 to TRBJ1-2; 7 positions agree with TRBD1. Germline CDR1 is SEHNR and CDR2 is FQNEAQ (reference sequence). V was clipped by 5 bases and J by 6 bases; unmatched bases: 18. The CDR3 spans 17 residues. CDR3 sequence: CASSPWGRRDSKDGYTF. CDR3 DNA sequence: TGTGCCAGCAGCCCCTGGGGCCGGAGGGACAGCAAGGATGGCTACACCTTC.

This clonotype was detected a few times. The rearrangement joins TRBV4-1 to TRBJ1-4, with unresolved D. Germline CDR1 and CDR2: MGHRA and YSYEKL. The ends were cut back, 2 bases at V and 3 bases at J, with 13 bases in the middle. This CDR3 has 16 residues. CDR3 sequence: CASSQPIGRANEKLFF. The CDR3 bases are TGCGCCAGCAGCCAACCAATAGGGAGAGCTAATGAAAAACTGTTTTTT.

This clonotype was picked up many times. The CDR3 sequence: CASSLAQSTDTQYF. The CDR3 nucleotides read TGCGCCAGCAGCTTGGCACAGAGCACAGATACGCAGTATTTT. The rearrangement links TRBV5-1 to TRBJ2-3; no clear D. The CDR3 is made up of 14 amino acids. CDR1 is SGHRS and CDR2 is YFSETQ in the germline V gene. Trimming removed 0 bases from V and 0 bases from J, with 5 bases in between.

The CDR3 loop is CASTISGSRTDTQYF. CDR3 in DNA: TGTGCCAGCACCATTAGCGGGTCCCGCACAGATACGCAGTATTTT. The chain has TRBV12-3 or TRBV12-4 and TRBJ2-3, with TRBD2 matching 7 bases. V shed 7 bases, J shed 1 base, and the junction held 8 bases outside the gene matches. There are 15 residues in the CDR3.

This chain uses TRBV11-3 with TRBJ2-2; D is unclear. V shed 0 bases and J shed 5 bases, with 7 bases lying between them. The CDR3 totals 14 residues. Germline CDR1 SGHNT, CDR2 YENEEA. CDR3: CASSLDARTGELFF. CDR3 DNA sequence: TGTGCCAGCAGCTTAGACGCGAGGACCGGGGAGCTGTTTTTT.

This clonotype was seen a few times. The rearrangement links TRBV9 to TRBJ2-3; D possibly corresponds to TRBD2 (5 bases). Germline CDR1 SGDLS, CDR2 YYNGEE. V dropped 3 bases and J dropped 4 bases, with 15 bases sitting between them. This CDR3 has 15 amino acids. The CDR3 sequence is CASSARPQRADTQYF. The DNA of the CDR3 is TGTGCCAGCAGCGCGCGTCCCCAGAGGGCAGATACGCAGTATTTT.

The CDR3: CASFRDLWTEAFF. DNA for the CDR3: TGTGCCAGTTTTCGGGACTTGTGGACTGAAGCTTTCTTT. The chain couples TRBV6-2 or TRBV6-3 to TRBJ1-1; D may be TRBD1 (5 bases). In germline, CDR1 is MNHEY, CDR2 SVGEGT. Trimming removed 9 bases from V and 5 bases from J, with 16 bases in between. The CDR3 sequence is 13 residues long.

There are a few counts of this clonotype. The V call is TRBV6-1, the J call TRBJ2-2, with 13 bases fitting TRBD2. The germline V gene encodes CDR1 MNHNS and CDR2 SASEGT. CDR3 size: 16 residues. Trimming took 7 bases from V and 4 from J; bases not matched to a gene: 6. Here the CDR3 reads CASTWTSGGPTGELFF. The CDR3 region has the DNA TGTGCCAGCACCTGGACTAGCGGGGGCCCCACCGGGGAGCTGTTTTTT.

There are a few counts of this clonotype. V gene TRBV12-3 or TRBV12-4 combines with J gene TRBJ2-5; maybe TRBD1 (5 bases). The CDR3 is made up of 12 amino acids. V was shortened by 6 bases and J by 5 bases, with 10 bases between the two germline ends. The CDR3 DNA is TGTGCCAGCAGCAGGGATTTGGAGACCCAGTACTTC. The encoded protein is CASSRDLETQYF.

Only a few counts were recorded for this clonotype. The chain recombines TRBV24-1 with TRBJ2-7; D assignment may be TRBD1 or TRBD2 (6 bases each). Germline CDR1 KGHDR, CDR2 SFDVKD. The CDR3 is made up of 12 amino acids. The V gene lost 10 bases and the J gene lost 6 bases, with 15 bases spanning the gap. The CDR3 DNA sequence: TGTGCCACAGCAACACAGGGAGGCGAGCAGTACGTC. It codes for CATATQGGEQYV.

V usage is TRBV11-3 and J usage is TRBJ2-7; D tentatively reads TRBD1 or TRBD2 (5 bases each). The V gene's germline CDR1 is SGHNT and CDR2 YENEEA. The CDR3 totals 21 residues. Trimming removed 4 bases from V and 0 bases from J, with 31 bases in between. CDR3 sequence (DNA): TGTGCCAGCAGCTCCCCCGGAGCCGGGACCAACCGCGTGAAAAGCTCCTACGAGCAGTACGTC. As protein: CASSSPGAGTNRVKSSYEQYV.

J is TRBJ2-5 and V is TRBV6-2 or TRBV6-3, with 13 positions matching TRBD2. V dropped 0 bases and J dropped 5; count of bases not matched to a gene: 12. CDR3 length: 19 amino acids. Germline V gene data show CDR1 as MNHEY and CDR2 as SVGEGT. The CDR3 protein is CASSYSVGLAGERRETQYF. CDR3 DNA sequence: TGTGCCAGCAGTTACTCCGTTGGACTAGCGGGGGAAAGGAGGGAGACCCAGTACTTC.